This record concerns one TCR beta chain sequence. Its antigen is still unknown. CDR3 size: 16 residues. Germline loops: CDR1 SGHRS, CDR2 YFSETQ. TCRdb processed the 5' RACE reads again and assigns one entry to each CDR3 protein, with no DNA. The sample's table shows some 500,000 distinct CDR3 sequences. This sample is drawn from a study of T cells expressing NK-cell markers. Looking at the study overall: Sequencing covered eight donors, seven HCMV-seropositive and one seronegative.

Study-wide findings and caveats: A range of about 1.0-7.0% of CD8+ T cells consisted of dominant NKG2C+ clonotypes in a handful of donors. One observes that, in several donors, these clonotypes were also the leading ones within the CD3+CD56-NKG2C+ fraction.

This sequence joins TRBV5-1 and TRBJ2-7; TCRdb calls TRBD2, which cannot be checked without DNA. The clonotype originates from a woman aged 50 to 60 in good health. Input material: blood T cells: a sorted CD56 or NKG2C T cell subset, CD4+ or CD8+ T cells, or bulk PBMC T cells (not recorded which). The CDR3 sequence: CASSLGIRDSRSEQYF.